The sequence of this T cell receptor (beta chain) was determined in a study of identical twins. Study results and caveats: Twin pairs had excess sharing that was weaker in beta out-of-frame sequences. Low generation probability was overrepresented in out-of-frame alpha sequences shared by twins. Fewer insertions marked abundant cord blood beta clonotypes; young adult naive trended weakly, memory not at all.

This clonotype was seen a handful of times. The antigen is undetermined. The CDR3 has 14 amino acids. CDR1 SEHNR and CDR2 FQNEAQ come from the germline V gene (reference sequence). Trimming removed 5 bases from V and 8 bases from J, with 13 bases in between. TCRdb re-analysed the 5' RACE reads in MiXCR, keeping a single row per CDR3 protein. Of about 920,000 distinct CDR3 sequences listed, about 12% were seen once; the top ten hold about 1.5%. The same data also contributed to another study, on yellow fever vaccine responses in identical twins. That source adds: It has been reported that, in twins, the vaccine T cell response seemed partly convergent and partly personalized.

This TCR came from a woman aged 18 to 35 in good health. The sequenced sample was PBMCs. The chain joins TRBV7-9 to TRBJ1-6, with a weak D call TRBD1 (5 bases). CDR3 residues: CASSPRDGDSPLHF. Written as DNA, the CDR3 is TGTGCCAGCAGCCCCCGGGACGGTGATTCACCCCTCCACTTT.